This TCR beta chain comes out of a study of type 1 and type 2 diabetes patients. This CDR3 contains 14 residues. In germline, CDR1 is DFQATT, CDR2 SNEGSKA (reference sequence). Genomic DNA was the PCR template. Amplification of the beta chain CDR3 used 30 forward and 13 reverse multiplex primers. From the multiplex PCR reads, TCRdb called clonotypes with MiXCR, one entry per CDR3 protein. Of a few hundred thousand distinct CDR3 sequences listed, more than 40% are singletons. This receptor was taken from a young man with type 2 diabetes. The rearrangement joins TRBV20-1 to TRBJ2-5; 9 bases align to TRBD1. Sequencing was carried out using peripheral blood mononuclear cells (PBMCs). This CDR3 is CSGRPGQGTETQYF. As DNA, the CDR3 is TGCAGCGGGAGACCGGGACAGGGCACAGAGACCCAGTACTTC.